Listed below are T cell receptor beta chains from one sample, sequenced in a study of blood T cells in healthy people across ages. TCRdb used MiXCR to reprocess the 5' RACE reads, holding one entry per CDR3 protein. The data show some 1.7 million distinct CDR3 sequences, 28% seen once. Sequences were obtained from blood. The receptor set was obtained from a woman aged 25 to 39 in good health. Each CDR3 is given with its conserved first and last residue. A D gene is named only where the DNA matches it firmly. Size is omitted from some rows. Given values are once, few, many or a class for expanded clones.

d_gene | abundance | j_gene | v_gene | CDR3nt | CDR3aa
. | few | TRBJ1-4 | TRBV5-1 | TGCGCCAGCAGCTTGTTAGGCTTAGGGACTCAACTGTTTTTT | CASSLLGLGTQLFF
. | few | TRBJ1-2 | TRBV7-3 | TGTGCCAGCAGCTCCAGATCTAACCAGTGGGGCTACACCTTC | CASSSRSNQWGYTF
. | . | TRBJ1-1 | TRBV7-2 | TGTGCCAGCAGCTTAGACAGGCGATACACTGAAGCTTTCTTT | CASSLDRRYTEAFF
TRBD1 | few | TRBJ2-3 | TRBV20-1 | TGCAGTGCCAGTACCTCGGACAGGGTGAGAGATACGCAGTATTTT | CSASTSDRVRDTQYF
TRBD2 | many | TRBJ2-1 | TRBV6-2/TRBV6-3 | TGTGCCAGCAGTAAGGGACTAGCGAATACCAATGAGCAGTTCTTC | CASSKGLANTNEQFF
TRBD2 | few | TRBJ2-1 | TRBV2 | TGTGCCAGCAGTGACGGGCGGGGGATTTTCGTCTACAATGAGCAGTTCTTC | CASSDGRGIFVYNEQFF
. | many | TRBJ2-1 | TRBV20-1 | TGCAGTGCCTCTGGGACTGGCGCAAAAAACAATGAGCAGTTCTTC | CSASGTGAKNNEQFF
. | . | TRBJ2-7 | TRBV5-5 | TGTGCCAGCAGCTTGGAGTTGGCCACGGCCTCCTACGAGCAGTACTTC | CASSLELATASYEQYF
. | many | TRBJ2-7 | TRBV10-3 | TGTGCCATCAGTCAGGGGGGCGAGCAGTACTTC | CAISQGGEQYF
. | . | TRBJ1-4 | TRBV29-1 | TGCAGCGTTGCAAGGGCTAACCTTGAAAAACTGTTTTTT | CSVARANLEKLFF
. | . | TRBJ1-2 | TRBV28 | TGTGCCAGCAGAAACGGGGGAAACTATGGCTACACCTTC | CASRNGGNYGYTF
. | few | TRBJ2-5 | TRBV5-1 | TGCGCCAGCACCGCCTTGACTACCACCGTAAAGACCCAGTACTTC | CASTALTTTVKTQYF
. | . | TRBJ2-2 | TRBV6-5 | TGTGCCAGCACCTCATACAGTCCAGGGTTCACCGGGGAGCTGTTTTTT | CASTSYSPGFTGELFF
TRBD2 | once | TRBJ2-3 | TRBV3-1 | TGTGCCAGCAGCCAAGTTGTGATTCCTGGCGGGGGGGCCCGCACAGATACGCAGTATTTT | CASSQVVIPGGGARTDTQYF
. | few | TRBJ1-1 | TRBV7-9 | TGTGCCAGCAGCTACCGGGACGACGATCCGGACACTGAAGCTTTCTTT | CASSYRDDDPDTEAFF
. | . | TRBJ2-5 | TRBV5-1 | TGCGCCAGCAGGCCGGGGACACCTGGGGGAGAGACCCAGTACTTC | CASRPGTPGGETQYF
. | . | TRBJ2-1 | TRBV18 | TGTGCCAGCTCACTCCTGGGCCAAGAGGATGAGCAGTTCTTC | CASSLLGQEDEQFF
. | many | TRBJ1-6 | TRBV10-3 | TGTGCCATCAGTGAGGCAGAGAATTCACCCCTCCACTTT | CAISEAENSPLHF
. | few | TRBJ2-2 | TRBV3-1 | TGTGCCAGCATCGATGATACCGGGGAGCCGTTTTTT | CASIDDTGEPFF
. | many | TRBJ1-2 | TRBV5-6 | TGTGCCAGCAGTTTTGGGCTTAACTATGGCTACACCTTC | CASSFGLNYGYTF
. | many | TRBJ2-4 | TRBV6-6 | TGTGCCAGCGCTACAGGGAACGAAAACATTCAGTACTTC | CASATGNENIQYF
. | . | TRBJ2-5 | TRBV10-2 | TGCGCCAGCAGTGCGATACCGACCCCCACTTTACCTCCAGAGCAGTACTTC | CASSAIPTPTLPPEQYF
TRBD1 | . | TRBJ2-7 | TRBV5-1 | TGCGCCAGCAGCCATAGACAGGGGTGCTACGAGCAGTACTTC | CASSHRQGCYEQYF
TRBD2 | few | TRBJ2-3 | TRBV7-2 | TGTGCCAGCAGCTTAAGACTAGCGGGGGGCTTAGCAGATACGCAGTATTTT | CASSLRLAGGLADTQYF
TRBD2 | . | TRBJ2-3 | TRBV11-2 | TGTGCCAGCAGCTCAAACGACGGACTAGCGGGAACCACAGATACGCAGTATTTT | CASSSNDGLAGTTDTQYF
TRBD2 | few | TRBJ2-3 | TRBV7-8 | TGTGCCAGCAGGAGAACTAGCGCCACAGATACGCAGTATTTT | CASRRTSATDTQYF
TRBD1 | . | TRBJ2-5 | TRBV3-1 | TGTGCCAGCAGCCAAGATAGGGGAGGGACAGGGGGCAAGGAGACCCAGTACTTC | CASSQDRGGTGGKETQYF
TRBD2 | few | TRBJ2-1 | TRBV5-5 | TGTGCCAGCAGCACTAGCGGGAGGGACTCCTACAATGAGCAGTTCTTC | CASSTSGRDSYNEQFF
. | few | TRBJ1-2 | TRBV27 | TGTGCCAGCAGTTCCTCTCTAGTAGGAGGCACTGGCTACACCTTC | CASSSSLVGGTGYTF
TRBD2 | . | TRBJ2-5 | TRBV29-1 | TGCAGCGCCGATCGGGCGGGAGAGGCACAAGAGACCCAGTACTTC | CSADRAGEAQETQYF
. | . | TRBJ1-2 | TRBV7-2 | TGTGCCAGCCGCCCGGGGGGATTATATGGCTACACCTTC | CASRPGGLYGYTF
TRBD2 | many | TRBJ2-7 | TRBV6-2/TRBV6-3 | TGTGCCAGCAGTTACTCTGGGACTAGCGAATACGAGCAGTACTTC | CASSYSGTSEYEQYF
. | few | TRBJ1-2 | TRBV29-1 | TGCAGCGTTGTTGAGGGGTTCTATGGCTACACCTTC | CSVVEGFYGYTF
. | few | TRBJ1-1 | TRBV5-1 | TGCGCCAGCACCGATGGGCGAACCGGGGGCACTGAAGCTTTCTTT | CASTDGRTGGTEAFF
TRBD1 | many | TRBJ1-2 | TRBV4-3 | TGCGCCAGCAGCCAAGAACAGGGGGCTGAATGGAATGGCTACACCTTC | CASSQEQGAEWNGYTF
TRBD1 | . | TRBJ2-5 | TRBV7-2 | TGTGCCAGCAGCTTTGGGACAGGACCTCAAGAGACCCAGTACTTC | CASSFGTGPQETQYF
. | few | TRBJ1-1 | TRBV7-8 | TGTGCCAGCAGCGGCAACCACAGGGACTCTGAAGCTTTCTTT | CASSGNHRDSEAFF
TRBD1 | many | TRBJ2-7 | TRBV5-1 | TGCGCCAGCAGCTTGCTGGCCTCCGGGACAGCTACCTACGAGCAGTACTTC | CASSLLASGTATYEQYF
TRBD2 | . | TRBJ2-5 | TRBV7-6 | TGTGCCAGCAGCCCTAGCGGGAGTAGAAATGAGCAGTACTTC | CASSPSGSRNEQYF
. | . | TRBJ1-6 | TRBV5-1 | TGCGCCAGCAGCTTGGAGGGCGCCAGGGTTGCTTCACCCCTCCACTTT | CASSLEGARVASPLHF
. | . | TRBJ2-7 | TRBV7-9 | TGTGCCAGCAGCTTATCCTTTGACAGGCTGGGGGAGCAGTACTTC | CASSLSFDRLGEQYF
TRBD1 | . | TRBJ1-2 | TRBV29-1 | TGCAGCGTTGAAGAGGGACAGGGATTAACTAACTATGGCTACACCTTC | CSVEEGQGLTNYGYTF
. | . | TRBJ2-3 | TRBV18 | TGTGCCAGCTCACCGTCGACGGGGACCACAGATACGCAGTATTTT | CASSPSTGTTDTQYF
. | . | TRBJ1-1 | TRBV28 | TGTGCCAGCAGTTTGTGGGCAGGTGAAGCTTTCTTT | CASSLWAGEAFF
. | few | TRBJ2-7 | TRBV7-2 | TGTGCCAGCAGCTTAGCGGGAGGATACTCCTACGAGCAGTACTTC | CASSLAGGYSYEQYF
. | few | TRBJ2-7 | TRBV20-1 | TGCAGTGCTATGACGGTAGACTCCGGGTACGAGCAGTACTTC | CSAMTVDSGYEQYF
. | . | TRBJ1-4 | TRBV7-9 | TGTGCCAGCAGAAGGTCCTCCGGAGGGGAAAAACTGTTTTTT | CASRRSSGGEKLFF
. | . | TRBJ1-4 | TRBV14 | TGTGCCAGCAGCCAAGATGATCACAGTCGGGGAAAACTGTTTTTT | CASSQDDHSRGKLFF
TRBD2 | . | TRBJ2-3 | TRBV5-1 | TGCGCCAGCAGCTTGGGCAGGCGGGAGAAGGCAGATACGCAGTATTTT | CASSLGRREKADTQYF
. | . | TRBJ1-1 | TRBV20-1 | TGCAGTGCTGGAGATCAGACGGGGAACACTGAAGCTTTCTTT | CSAGDQTGNTEAFF
TRBD2 | few | TRBJ2-7 | TRBV9 | TGTGCCAGCAGCGTAGCACTAGCGGGGGTAAATGAGCAGTACTTC | CASSVALAGVNEQYF
. | . | TRBJ1-3 | TRBV6-5 | TGTGCCAGCAGCGTCACAGGATTAGGAAACACCATATATTTT | CASSVTGLGNTIYF
. | . | TRBJ1-6 | TRBV11-3 | TGTGCCAGCAGCGCCTTCCAGGGTTCACCCCTCCACTTT | CASSAFQGSPLHF
. | many | TRBJ2-1 | TRBV29-1 | TGCAGCGTGGAGGGGCTACCAAGCTCCTACAATGAGCAGTTCTTC | CSVEGLPSSYNEQFF
. | many | TRBJ1-5 | TRBV6-2/TRBV6-3 | TGTGCCAGCAGTATACCCCGTAAAGCGGGCAATCAGCCCCAGCATTTT | CASSIPRKAGNQPQHF
TRBD1 | many | TRBJ2-7 | TRBV2 | TGTGCCAGCAATCCGGGACAGCGGTACGAGCAGTACTTC | CASNPGQRYEQYF
. | few | TRBJ1-2 | TRBV27 | TGTGCCAGCAGGCCGACCAGGGGAAACTATGGCTACACCTTC | CASRPTRGNYGYTF